The rows below give T cell receptor beta chains drawn from one sample of a study of cytomegalovirus exposure and HLA in healthy donors. The assay was immunoSEQ multiplex PCR, and TCRdb's table has in-frame clones only and misses some. The sample holds about 130,000 clones, around 80% seen once. The sequencing sample was made of PBMCs. Receptor source: a man aged 30 to 39 in good health and CMV-seronegative. CDR3s include the opening cysteine and the closing phenylalanine or tryptophan. Each record gives: J gene, V gene, clone size, CDR3 length, D gene, CDR3 protein, CDR3 DNA. The D gene is left open where the match is weak. Some rows mark clone size as missing; the rest say once, few, many or name a class of expanded clone.

>TRBJ2-2|TRBV5-4|NA|13|NA
CASSFRATGELFF
TGTGCCAGCAGCTTCAGGGCCACCGGGGAGCTGTTTTTT
>TRBJ2-4|TRBV5-4|NA|16|TRBD2
CASSWGLAGPRDIQYF
TGTGCCAGCAGCTGGGGACTAGCGGGGCCCAGGGACATTCAGTACTTC
>TRBJ1-1|TRBV6-5|once|14|TRBD1
CASSTGQGWTEAFF
TGTGCCAGCAGCACGGGACAGGGGTGGACTGAAGCTTTCTTT
>TRBJ1-2|TRBV6-5|NA|15|NA
CASSSLGGGQGGYTF
TGTGCCAGCAGTTCCTTGGGCGGGGGGCAGGGTGGCTACACCTTC
>TRBJ2-7|TRBV5-1|NA|15|NA
CASRVVDRLYYEQYF
TGCGCCAGCAGGGTCGTTGACAGGTTATACTACGAGCAGTACTTC
>TRBJ1-5|TRBV30|NA|14|NA
CAWSVGGREQPQHF
TGTGCCTGGAGTGTGGGGGGGCGGGAACAGCCCCAGCATTTT
>TRBJ2-7|TRBV5-4|few|16|TRBD2
CASSLGGAGGINEQYF
TGTGCCAGCAGCTTGGGGGGTGCGGGAGGTATTAACGAGCAGTACTTC
>TRBJ2-7|TRBV7-2|NA|15|TRBD2
CASSLREGQSYEQYF
TGTGCCAGCAGCCTGCGGGAGGGCCAATCCTACGAGCAGTACTTC
>TRBJ2-1|TRBV7-9|NA|15|NA
CASSPPGAAYNEQFF
TGTGCCAGCAGCCCCCCCGGAGCAGCCTACAATGAGCAGTTCTTC
>TRBJ2-5|TRBV25-1|once|16|TRBD1
CASSETGTGFQETQYF
TGTGCCAGCAGTGAAACTGGGACAGGGTTTCAAGAGACCCAGTACTTC
>TRBJ2-5|TRBV2|NA|13|NA
CASNGRAGGTQYF
TGTGCCAGCAATGGGCGGGCTGGAGGGACCCAGTACTTC
>TRBJ2-3|TRBV29-1|NA|16|NA
CSALGGERASTDTQYF
TGCAGCGCCCTAGGGGGGGAAAGAGCTAGCACAGATACGCAGTATTTT
>TRBJ2-3|TRBV27|once|15|TRBD1
CASSLAGQGSYTQYF
TGTGCCAGCAGTTTGGCGGGACAGGGATCGTATACGCAGTATTTT
>TRBJ1-4|TRBV20-1|NA|11|NA
CSARVEKKLFF
TGCAGTGCTAGGGTAGAAAAAAAACTGTTTTTT
>TRBJ2-1|TRBV21-1|NA|17|NA
CASSKARGRQGLNEQFF
TGTGCCAGCAGCAAAGCGCGAGGGAGACAGGGGCTCAATGAGCAGTTCTTC
>TRBJ1-6|TRBV7-8|NA|13|NA
CASSLGTDSPLHF
TGTGCCAGCAGCTTAGGGACAGATTCACCCCTCCACTTT
>TRBJ2-2|TRBV4-1|few|17|NA
CASSRLIRDIEAGELFF
TGCGCCAGCAGCCGCCTCATCCGGGACATTGAGGCCGGGGAGCTGTTTTTT
>TRBJ1-1|TRBV10-2|NA|16|NA
CASSESGAAGDTEAFF
TGCGCCAGCAGTGAGTCGGGGGCGGCCGGGGACACTGAAGCTTTCTTT
>TRBJ2-3|TRBV5-5|NA|15|TRBD1
CASSPDRLWTDTQYF
TGTGCCAGCAGCCCGGACAGGCTCTGGACAGATACGCAGTATTTT
>TRBJ2-7|TRBV7-2|NA|14|NA
CASTESYSSYEQYF
TGTGCCAGCACCGAGAGCTACAGCTCCTACGAGCAGTACTTC